This TCR beta chain was recovered during a study of cytomegalovirus exposure and HLA in healthy donors. This CDR3 has 15 amino acids. Germline V gene data show CDR1 as MNHEY and CDR2 as SMNVEV (reference sequence). Losses at the gene ends were 5 bases for V and 7 bases for J; bases not matched to a gene: 8. Assay used: immunoSEQ multiplex PCR; TCRdb lists only in-frame clones, some missing. The sample lists 150,000 to 200,000 clones; roughly four fifths were seen once. Regarding the study as a whole: Investigators reported 150 to 200 TCR beta chains as tied to cytomegalovirus.

As concerns this clone: Its antigen remains unknown.

Sequencing was carried out using PBMCs. This chain uses TRBV27 with TRBJ2-3, with 11 bases lining up with TRBD1. This clonotype originated in a young woman in good health and CMV-seropositive. CDR3 protein: CASSPGTGGGNTQYF. CDR3 nucleotide sequence: TGTGCCAGCAGTCCCGGGACAGGGGGTGGAAATACGCAGTATTTT.